These 29 T cell receptor beta chains were sequenced from one sample in a study of memory CD4+ T cells and cytomegalovirus serostatus. Single viable CD3+CD4+CD8-CD45RO+ cells were sorted as the memory CD4+ T cells. Assay: immunoSEQ multiplex PCR; the TCRdb copy retains only in-frame clones and omits some. In the table there are around 44,000 clones, 76% of which are singletons. Sequencing used memory CD4+ T cells from blood. These receptors all stem from an adult in good health and CMV-seronegative.

This clone was seen more than once but under ten times. V usage is TRBV13 and J usage is TRBJ1-2; 8 positions agree with TRBD1. Germline trimming cut 10 bases from V and 4 bases from J; bases unmatched to any gene: 14. CDR1 and CDR2 from the germline V gene are PRHDT and FYEKMQ (reference sequence). The CDR3 extends over 15 amino acids. The CDR3 region is CAKSGQGADFYGYTF. For the CDR3, the DNA is TGTGCCAAGTCCGGACAGGGCGCCGATTTCTATGGCTACACCTTC. Supplemented by reference TRBV13 and TRBJ1-2, the full variable domain reads AAGVIQSPRHLIKEKRETATLKCYPIPRHDTVYWYQQGPGQDPQFLISFYEKMQSDKGSIPDRFSAQQFSDYHSELNMSSLELGDSALYFCAKSGQGADFYGYTFGSGTRLTVV.

The table lists this clone with a count of one. The J gene is TRBJ2-1, the V gene TRBV7-8; a weak D match, TRBD1 (6 bases). The CDR3 runs to 13 residues. The germline V gene has CDR1 SGHVS and CDR2 FQNEAQ. Trimming took off 5 bases at V and 9 bases at J, with 14 bases between the two ends. Here the CDR3 DNA reads TGTGCCAGCAGCGGGACACGGGTAGGTGAGCAGTTCTTC. Residues: CASSGTRVGEQFF.

J is TRBJ2-3 and V is TRBV9; the D gene is possibly TRBD2 (6 bases). This CDR3 region has 16 residues. Per the germline V gene, CDR1 is SGDLS and CDR2 is YYNGEE. V lost 0 bases to trimming and J lost 2 bases, with 13 bases between them. Here the CDR3 reads CASSVDGSGHTDTQYF. The CDR3 region has the DNA TGTGCCAGCAGCGTAGATGGTAGCGGCCACACAGATACGCAGTATTTT.

The CDR3 loop reads CASAPGQGPYGYTF. The CDR3 DNA reads TGTGCCAGCGCCCCGGGACAGGGCCCATATGGCTACACCTTC. This rearrangement joins TRBV6-5 to TRBJ1-2; 9 bases match TRBD1. V was clipped by 8 bases and J by 5 bases; unmatched bases: 9. The CDR3 has 14 residues. Germline CDR1 is MNHEY and CDR2 is SVGAGI.

This sequence joins TRBV30 and TRBJ1-2; D remains unclear. V shed 4 bases and J shed 6 bases, with 21 bases lying between them. In germline, CDR1 is GTSNPN, CDR2 SVGIG (reference sequence). The CDR3 has 15 residues. The CDR3 protein is CAWTWRGNGFHGYTF. CDR3 nucleotide sequence: TGTGCCTGGACCTGGCGAGGGAACGGATTCCATGGCTACACCTTC.

This chain uses TRBV18 with TRBJ1-1, with 8 bases identical to TRBD1. CDR1 and CDR2 (germline): KGHSH, LQKENI. The length of the CDR3 is 14 residues. V gave up 6 bases and J gave up 1 base; unmatched junction bases: 4. The CDR3 sequence is CASSPGGTNTEAFF. CDR3 nucleotides: TGTGCCAGCTCGCCAGGGGGCACGAACACTGAAGCTTTCTTT. The whole variable domain, remainder taken from reference TRBV18 and TRBJ1-1, is NAGVMQNPRHLVRRRGQEARLRCSPMKGHSHVYWYRQLPEEGLKFMVYLQKENIIDESGMPKERFSAEFPKEGPSILRIQQVVRGDSAAYFCASSPGGTNTEAFFGQGTRLTVV.

V gene TRBV19 combines with J gene TRBJ2-1; 8 nucleotides line up with TRBD2. V trimming: 4 bases; J trimming: 7 bases; junction bases outside the gene matches: 15. The CDR3 is 17 amino acids. CDR1 LNHDA and CDR2 SQIVND come from the germline V gene (reference sequence). The CDR3 sequence: CASSKNLAGWQRNEQFF. DNA for the CDR3: TGTGCCAGTAGTAAGAACCTAGCGGGTTGGCAGAGGAATGAGCAGTTCTTC.

This clone was recorded a few times. The chain is built from TRBV5-6 and TRBJ1-1, with 10 bases matching TRBD1. The CDR3 totals 14 residues. Per the germline V gene, CDR1 is SGHDT and CDR2 is YYEEEE. The V and J ends lost 4 bases and 3 bases, in that order; junction bases with no gene match: 3. This CDR3 is CASSRTGGDTEAFF. The DNA of the CDR3 is TGTGCCAGCAGCCGGACAGGGGGGGACACTGAAGCTTTCTTT.

In its sample, this clone was seen once. The V gene is TRBV27, the J gene TRBJ2-7, with D possibly being TRBD1 (6 bases). V dropped 2 bases and J dropped 0 bases, with 8 bases sitting between them. The CDR3 totals 14 residues. The germline V gene encodes CDR1 MNHEY and CDR2 SMNVEV (reference sequence). The chain's CDR3 is CASSLRDTSYEQYF. For the CDR3, the DNA is TGTGCCAGCAGTTTACGGGACACCTCCTACGAGCAGTACTTC.

This CDR3 reads CASTPTGVGDTEAFF. DNA for the CDR3: TGCGCCAGCACCCCCACAGGGGTAGGGGACACTGAAGCTTTCTTT. This rearrangement joins TRBV4-1 to TRBJ1-1; 7 nucleotides agree with TRBD1. The CDR3 is 15 amino acids. V lost 7 bases and J lost 3; bases outside the gene matches: 11. Germline V gives CDR1 MGHRA, CDR2 YSYEKL.

The rearrangement joins TRBV15 to TRBJ2-7, with TRBD2 as a possible D gene (5 bases). Germline V gene data show CDR1 as LNHNV and CDR2 as YYDKDF (reference sequence). CDR3 length: 14 residues. Trimming removed 0 bases at V and 6 bases at J, with 12 bases between. The chain's CDR3 is CATSRDLSGGEQYF. Here the CDR3 DNA reads TGTGCCACCAGCAGAGATCTAAGCGGCGGCGAGCAGTACTTC.

This chain uses TRBV7-2 with TRBJ2-3; TRBD2 matches at 15 bases. V shed 3 bases and J 5 bases; nucleotides not matched to a gene: 9. Germline CDR1 and CDR2: SGHTA and FQGNSA. CDR3 length: 18 residues. As DNA, the CDR3 is TGTGCCAGCAGCTTTGGGACTAGCGGGAGGAGGGTCGGAGATACGCAGTATTTT. Its translation: CASSFGTSGRRVGDTQYF.

The chain couples TRBV10-3 to TRBJ1-4, with D unresolved. Germline-derived CDR1 and CDR2 are ENHRY and SYGVKD. The CDR3 sequence is 13 residues long. The V gene lost 6 bases and the J gene lost 5 bases, with 10 bases spanning the gap. The CDR3 reads CAISERGNEKLFF. The DNA of the CDR3 is TGTGCCATCAGCGAAAGAGGGAATGAAAAACTGTTTTTT.

This clone was seen only once. J is TRBJ1-1 and V is TRBV2; D possibly corresponds to TRBD1 (6 bases). The V and J ends lost 6 bases and 4 bases respectively, with 15 bases between them. CDR1 and CDR2 from the germline V gene are SNHLY and FYNNEI. The CDR3 consists of 14 residues. The CDR3, as DNA: TGTGCCAGCAGACCAACAGGGTACGGCACTGAAGCTTTCTTT. This translates into CASRPTGYGTEAFF.

The chain joins TRBV2 to TRBJ1-1, with no clear D. V was trimmed by 6 bases and J by 0 bases, leaving 8 bases between them. The CDR3 runs to 13 residues. The germline V gene encodes CDR1 SNHLY and CDR2 FYNNEI. This chain's CDR3 is CASRAQLNTEAFF. The CDR3 bases are TGTGCCAGCAGAGCACAGCTGAACACTGAAGCTTTCTTT. Supplemented by reference TRBV2 and TRBJ1-1, the full variable domain reads EPEVTQTPSHQVTQMGQEVILRCVPISNHLYFYWYRQILGQKVEFLVSFYNNEISEKSEIFDDQFSVERPDGSNFTLKIRSTKLEDSAMYFCASRAQLNTEAFFGQGTRLTVV.

The V call is TRBV5-5, the J call TRBJ1-2; 7 nucleotides agree with TRBD1. Trimming at V came to 3 bases and at J to 4 bases, leaving 9 bases not matched to a gene. The CDR3 has 15 amino acids. CDR1 is SGHKS and CDR2 is YYEKEE in the germline V gene (reference sequence). The CDR3 DNA reads TGTGCCAGCAGCTCCGGACAGGCCCAAGCCTATGGCTACACCTTC. Translation gives CASSSGQAQAYGYTF.

This chain links TRBV5-1 with TRBJ2-7; 9 bases match TRBD2. The CDR3 is made up of 15 amino acids. Per germline, CDR1 SGHRS and CDR2 YFSETQ. V lost 1 base to trimming and J lost 0 bases; unmatched junction nucleotides: 2. CDR3 region: CASSLSGGSSYEQYF. DNA of the CDR3: TGCGCCAGCAGCTTGAGCGGGGGGAGCTCCTACGAGCAGTACTTC.

This chain joins TRBV7-9 and TRBJ1-1; D unresolved. Deletions cut 0 bases from V and 5 bases from J, with 13 bases between. The germline V gene encodes CDR1 SEHNR and CDR2 FQNEAQ (reference sequence). The length of the CDR3 is 15 residues. The DNA for the CDR3 is TGTGCCAGCAGCTTAGCGGAGTCTGGAGTAACTGAAGCTTTCTTT. This gives the protein CASSLAESGVTEAFF.

This clone has more than one count but fewer than ten. The rearrangement joins TRBV20-1 to TRBJ1-1, with a possible D match to TRBD1 (5 bases). The CDR3 loop spans 11 amino acids. Looked up from germline, CDR1 is DFQATT and CDR2 is SNEGSKA (reference sequence). Trimming took off 2 bases at V and 5 bases at J, with 6 bases between the two ends. The DNA for the CDR3 is TGCAGTGCTAGAAAGGGGACTGAAGCTTTCTTT. It is translated as CSARKGTEAFF.

The chain employs TRBV7-9 and TRBJ1-2; the D gene is possibly TRBD1 (5 bases). The CDR3 is 16 residues long. Per the germline V gene, CDR1 is SEHNR and CDR2 is FQNEAQ (reference sequence). Trimming removed 2 bases from V and 8 bases from J, with 21 bases in between. CDR3 residues: CASSLMDGAGRSGYTF. The DNA of the CDR3 is TGTGCCAGCAGCTTAATGGATGGGGCCGGGAGGTCGGGCTACACCTTC.

The V gene is TRBV2, the J gene TRBJ1-4, with D tentatively TRBD1 (6 bases). This CDR3 is 15 amino acids long. Trimming took 7 bases from V and 8 from J, leaving 20 bases between them. Germline-derived CDR1 and CDR2 are SNHLY and FYNNEI. The chain's CDR3 is CASTGRRKGEEKLFF. CDR3 nucleotides: TGTGCCAGCACCGGACGGAGGAAGGGGGAAGAAAAACTGTTTTTT.

The chain recombines TRBV4-3 with TRBJ2-7, with D tentatively TRBD1 (6 bases). Between the trimmed V and J ends, which lost 3 bases and 2 bases, there was a span of 14 bases. The CDR3 loop spans 15 amino acids. Germline loops: CDR1 LGHNA, CDR2 YSLEER. The CDR3 DNA sequence: TGCGCCAGCAGCCAGTCTTTAGGGGACACCTACGAGCAGTACTTC. Protein: CASSQSLGDTYEQYF.

With regard to this clone: A junction end diverges from the germline sequence, so it may reflect a read error. The chain joins TRBV11-2 to TRBJ2-1; 13 nucleotides match TRBD2. Looked up from germline, CDR1 is SGHAT and CDR2 is FQNNGV. The length of the CDR3 is 17 residues. DNA for the CDR3: TGTGCCAGCAGCTCCCCCTCCGGGACTAGCGGGAAAGGGGGGGCGCTCTTC. Protein: CASSSPSGTSGKGGALF.

By frequency in the sample, this clone is medium-sized (0.01 to 0.1%). The chain recombines TRBV5-4 with TRBJ1-1; perhaps TRBD1 as D (5 bases). V was clipped by 6 bases and J by 8 bases, with 11 bases between them. Germline V gene sequence: CDR1 SGHNT, CDR2 YYREEE (reference sequence). The length of the CDR3 is 11 residues. In DNA form, the CDR3 reads TGTGCCAGCAAAAGGGCAGGGGAAGCTTTCTTT. It encodes CASKRAGEAFF.

The rearrangement links TRBV30 to TRBJ1-6, with a tentative D call TRBD1 (5 bases). V lost 6 bases to trimming and J lost 5 bases, with 14 bases between them. Germline CDR1 is GTSNPN and CDR2 is SVGIG (reference sequence). This CDR3 contains 14 residues. The CDR3 loop is CACSRTSNNSPLHF. The CDR3 DNA reads TGTGCCTGTTCCCGGACATCCAATAATTCACCCCTCCACTTT.

This chain connects TRBV5-1 to TRBJ2-1; no clear D. Trimming took 3 bases from V and 5 from J, leaving 3 bases between them. In germline, CDR1 is SGHRS, CDR2 YFSETQ. This CDR3 spans 11 amino acids. CDR3 DNA: TGCGCCAGCAGCTCTAACAATGAGCAGTTCTTC. Translated, it gives CASSSNNEQFF.

The rearrangement uses TRBV2 and TRBJ1-5; no reliable D call. The CDR3 totals 14 residues. Between the trimmed V and J ends, which lost 5 bases and 5 bases, there was a span of 13 bases. The V gene's germline CDR1 is SNHLY and CDR2 FYNNEI. In nucleotides, the CDR3 is TGTGCCAGCAGTTCGTGGGGTGGGGATCAGCCCCAGCATTTT. Amino acid sequence: CASSSWGGDQPQHF.

This rearrangement joins TRBV7-9 to TRBJ2-2; D is unresolved. This CDR3 comprises 13 residues. The V gene's germline CDR1 is SEHNR and CDR2 FQNEAQ (reference sequence). Deletions cut 1 base from V and 7 bases from J, with 7 bases between. The CDR3 DNA follows: TGTGCCAGCAGCTTAGGGGCGGTCGGGGAGCTGTTTTTT. This sequence encodes CASSLGAVGELFF.

The chain recombines TRBV27 with TRBJ2-3; weak D call: TRBD2 (6 bases). The CDR3 length is 14 residues. The V gene lost 6 bases and the J gene lost 6 bases, with 16 bases spanning the gap. CDR1 is MNHEY, CDR2 SMNVEV, per germline (reference sequence). The chain's CDR3 is CASSPRRGRDTQYF. CDR3 nucleotide sequence: TGTGCCAGCAGCCCAAGGAGGGGACGGGATACGCAGTATTTT.